These T cell receptor beta chains were read from a single sample in a study of beta chain features in type 1 diabetes. Clones were read by immunoSEQ multiplex PCR, and TCRdb kept only the in-frame ones, dropping some. The profile covers about 360,000 clones, with approximately 12% appearing a single time and around 0.0099% taken by the ten largest. The sample was naive CD4+ T cells from blood. All receptors derive from a woman under 30 with type 1 diabetes. The CDR3 runs from the conserved cysteine through the conserved F or W. D genes are given only for firm matches. Rows give clone size only sometimes, using once, few, many, or a class for an expanded clone.

V,J,D,size,CDR3,DNA
TRBV7-9,TRBJ2-5,-,few,CASSLSPETQYF,TGTGCCAGCAGCTTAAGCCCAGAGACCCAGTACTTC
TRBV7-2,TRBJ1-1,-,-,CASSLSSGLPEAFF,TGTGCCAGCAGCTTGAGTTCAGGGCTCCCTGAAGCTTTCTTT
TRBV4-3,TRBJ1-2,-,few,CASSRKGAGATYGYTF,TGCGCCAGCAGCCGAAAAGGAGCAGGGGCGACCTATGGCTACACCTTC
TRBV7-3,TRBJ1-1,-,-,CASSLRGGVTEAFF,TGTGCCAGCAGCTTAAGGGGGGGGGTGACTGAAGCTTTCTTT
TRBV29-1,TRBJ2-7,-,-,CSVHKPTGISSYEQYF,TGCAGCGTGCATAAACCGACAGGAATAAGCTCCTACGAGCAGTACTTC
TRBV9,TRBJ1-6,-,few,CASSVVQGDSPLHF,TGTGCCAGCAGCGTAGTACAGGGAGATTCACCCCTCCACTTT
TRBV30,TRBJ1-5,-,few,CAWGRVGSNQPQHF,TGTGCCTGGGGGCGGGTGGGGTCCAATCAGCCCCAGCATTTT
TRBV6-6,TRBJ2-3,TRBD2,-,CATSGTSGTDTQYF,TGTGCCACGAGCGGGACTAGCGGCACAGATACGCAGTATTTT
TRBV29-1,TRBJ2-2,TRBD1,-,CSVGQGADTGELFF,TGCAGCGTTGGACAGGGGGCAGACACCGGGGAGCTGTTTTTT
TRBV5-1,TRBJ2-3,-,few,CASSLGRGTDTQYF,TGCGCCAGCAGCTTGGGGAGGGGCACAGATACGCAGTATTTT